The clone carrying this T cell receptor beta chain was seen only a few times. Every bulk PBMC sample received the same 350 ng of DNA. Repertoires were generated with immunoSEQ multiplex PCR, while TCRdb's copy carries only in-frame clones and drops some. The profile covers 5,500 to 6,000 clones, with about 80% appearing a single time and 10% taken by the ten largest. The sample originates from a study of blood T cell dynamics during melanoma immunotherapy. Time point: week 3, after first cycle of checkpoint inhibitor. The sequence was collected from a human donor with melanoma. Here the sequenced sample was blood, taken from a patient treated with checkpoint blockade.

The DNA for the CDR3 is TGTGCCAGCAGTGACTCGAGTAGGGGCACTGAAGCTTTCTTT. Translation: CASSDSSRGTEAFF. The rearrangement uses TRBV6-4 and TRBJ1-1, with a tentative D call TRBD1 (5 bases). Trimming removed 0 bases from V and 4 bases from J, with 9 bases in between. Germline loops: CDR1 MRHNA, CDR2 SNTAGT. CDR3 length equals 14 residues.